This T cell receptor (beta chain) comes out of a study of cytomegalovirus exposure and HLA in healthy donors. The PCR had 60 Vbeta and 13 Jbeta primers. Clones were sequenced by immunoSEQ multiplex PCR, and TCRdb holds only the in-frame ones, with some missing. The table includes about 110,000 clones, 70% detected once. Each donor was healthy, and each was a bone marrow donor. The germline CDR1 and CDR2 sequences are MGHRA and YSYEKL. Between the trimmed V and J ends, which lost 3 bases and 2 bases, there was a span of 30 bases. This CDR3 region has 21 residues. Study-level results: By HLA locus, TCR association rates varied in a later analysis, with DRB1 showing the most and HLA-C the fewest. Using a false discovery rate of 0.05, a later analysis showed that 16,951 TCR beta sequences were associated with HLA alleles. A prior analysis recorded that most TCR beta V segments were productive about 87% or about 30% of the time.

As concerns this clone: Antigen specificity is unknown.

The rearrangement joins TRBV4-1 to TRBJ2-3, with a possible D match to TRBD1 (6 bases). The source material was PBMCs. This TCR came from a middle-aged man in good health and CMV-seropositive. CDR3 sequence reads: CASSHQTSRGFWGHPTDTQYF. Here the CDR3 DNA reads TGCGCCAGCAGCCATCAAACCTCCAGGGGATTCTGGGGTCATCCCACAGATACGCAGTATTTT.